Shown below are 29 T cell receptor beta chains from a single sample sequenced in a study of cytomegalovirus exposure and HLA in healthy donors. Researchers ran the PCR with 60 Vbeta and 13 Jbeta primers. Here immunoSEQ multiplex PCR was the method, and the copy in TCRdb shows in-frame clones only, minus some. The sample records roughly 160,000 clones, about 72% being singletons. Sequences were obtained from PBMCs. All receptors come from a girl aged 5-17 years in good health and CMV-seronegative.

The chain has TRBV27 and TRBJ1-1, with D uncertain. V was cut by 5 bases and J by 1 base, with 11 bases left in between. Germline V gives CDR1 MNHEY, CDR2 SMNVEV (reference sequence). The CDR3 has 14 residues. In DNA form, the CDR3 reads TGTGCCAGCAGTCTTACAGTCGGGAACACTGAAGCTTTCTTT. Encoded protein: CASSLTVGNTEAFF.

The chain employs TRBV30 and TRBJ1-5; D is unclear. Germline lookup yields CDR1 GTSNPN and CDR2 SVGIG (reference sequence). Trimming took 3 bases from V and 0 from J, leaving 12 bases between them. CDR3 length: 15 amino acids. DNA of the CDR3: TGTGCCTGGAGCAAAGAACAGAATAGCAATCAGCCCCAGCATTTT. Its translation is CAWSKEQNSNQPQHF. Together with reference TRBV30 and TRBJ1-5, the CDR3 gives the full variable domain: SQTIHQWPATLVQPVGSPLSLECTVEGTSNPNLYWYRQAAGRGLQLLFYSVGIGQISSEVPQNLSASRPQDRQFILSSKKLLLSDSGFYLCAWSKEQNSNQPQHFGDGTRLSIL.

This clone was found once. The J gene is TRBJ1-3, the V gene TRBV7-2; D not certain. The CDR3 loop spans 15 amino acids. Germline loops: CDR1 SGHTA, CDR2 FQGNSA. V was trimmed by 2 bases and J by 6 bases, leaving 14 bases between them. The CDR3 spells CASSLSGREVNTIYF. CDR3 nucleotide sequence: TGTGCCAGCAGCTTAAGCGGTCGAGAGGTAAACACCATATATTTT.

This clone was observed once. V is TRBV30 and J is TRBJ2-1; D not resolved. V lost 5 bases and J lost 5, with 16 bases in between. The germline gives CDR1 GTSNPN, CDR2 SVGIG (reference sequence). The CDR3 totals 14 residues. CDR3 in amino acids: CAWLRAGLNNEQFF. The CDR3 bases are TGTGCCTGGCTCCGAGCAGGTTTGAACAATGAGCAGTTCTTC.

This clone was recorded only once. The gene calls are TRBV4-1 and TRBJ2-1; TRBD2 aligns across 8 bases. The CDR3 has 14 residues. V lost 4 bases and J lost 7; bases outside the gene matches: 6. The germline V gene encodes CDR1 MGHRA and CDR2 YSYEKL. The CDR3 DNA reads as TGCGCCAGCAGCCCCCGCGGGGGGACGAATGAGCAGTTCTTC. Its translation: CASSPRGGTNEQFF.

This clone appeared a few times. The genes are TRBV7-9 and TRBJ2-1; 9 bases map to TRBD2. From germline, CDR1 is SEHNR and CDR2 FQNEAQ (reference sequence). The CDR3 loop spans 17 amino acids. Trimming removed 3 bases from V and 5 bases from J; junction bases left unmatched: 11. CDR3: CASSLVPSGGPDNEQFF. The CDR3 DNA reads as TGTGCCAGCAGCTTGGTGCCGAGCGGGGGGCCAGACAATGAGCAGTTCTTC.

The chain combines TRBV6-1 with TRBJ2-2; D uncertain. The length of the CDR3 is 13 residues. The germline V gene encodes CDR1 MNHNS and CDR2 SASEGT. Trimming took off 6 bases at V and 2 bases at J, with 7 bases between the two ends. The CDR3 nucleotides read TGTGCCAGCAGCCTCTCTAACACCGGGGAGCTGTTTTTT. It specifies CASSLSNTGELFF.

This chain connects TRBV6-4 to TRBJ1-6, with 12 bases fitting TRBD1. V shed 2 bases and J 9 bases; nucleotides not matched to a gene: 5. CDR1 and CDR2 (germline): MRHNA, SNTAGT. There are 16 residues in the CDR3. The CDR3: CASSDTAGQGASPLHF. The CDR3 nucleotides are TGTGCCAGCAGTGACACGGCGGGACAGGGGGCTTCACCCCTCCACTTT.

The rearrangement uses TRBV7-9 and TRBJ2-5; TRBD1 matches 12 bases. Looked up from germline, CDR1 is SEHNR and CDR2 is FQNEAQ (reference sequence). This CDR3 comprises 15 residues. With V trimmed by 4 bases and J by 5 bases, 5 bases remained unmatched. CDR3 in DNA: TGTGCCAGCAGCTCGGGACAGGGGGCTTGGGAGACCCAGTACTTC. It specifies CASSSGQGAWETQYF.

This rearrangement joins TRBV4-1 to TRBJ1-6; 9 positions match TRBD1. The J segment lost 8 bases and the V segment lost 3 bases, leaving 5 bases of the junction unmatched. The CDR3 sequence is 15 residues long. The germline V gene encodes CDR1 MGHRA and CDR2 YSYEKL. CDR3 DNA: TGCGCCAGCAGCCAGGAACAGGGGGCGTATTCACCCCTCCACTTT. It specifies CASSQEQGAYSPLHF.

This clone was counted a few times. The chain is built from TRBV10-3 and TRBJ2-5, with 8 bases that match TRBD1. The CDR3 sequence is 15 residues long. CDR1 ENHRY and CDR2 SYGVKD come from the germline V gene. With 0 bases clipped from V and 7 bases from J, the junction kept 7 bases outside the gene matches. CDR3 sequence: CAISESGQGHVTQYF. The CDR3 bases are TGTGCCATCAGTGAGTCAGGACAGGGACATGTGACCCAGTACTTC.

As DNA, the CDR3 is TGTGCCAGCAGCCCGACCCGGGGGAACACTGAAGCTTTCTTT. The encoded protein is CASSPTRGNTEAFF. The chain links TRBV11-3 to TRBJ1-1; D ambiguous. Trimming stripped 5 bases from V and 1 base from J, with 11 bases between. CDR1 and CDR2 (germline): SGHNT, YENEEA. The CDR3 is 14 residues long.

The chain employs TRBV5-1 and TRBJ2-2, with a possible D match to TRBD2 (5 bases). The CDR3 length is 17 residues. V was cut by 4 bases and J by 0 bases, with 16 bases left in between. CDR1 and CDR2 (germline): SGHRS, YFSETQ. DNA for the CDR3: TGCGCCAGCAGCCCCCCCTCGGCGGAGGCGAACACCGGGGAGCTGTTTTTT. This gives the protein CASSPPSAEANTGELFF.

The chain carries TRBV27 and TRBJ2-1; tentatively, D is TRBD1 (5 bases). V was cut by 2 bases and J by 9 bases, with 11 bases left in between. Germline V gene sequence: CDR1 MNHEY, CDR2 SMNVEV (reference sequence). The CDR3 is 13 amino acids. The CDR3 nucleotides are TGTGCCAGCAGTTTAGTGGGGCAAGGTGAGCAGTTCTTC. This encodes CASSLVGQGEQFF.

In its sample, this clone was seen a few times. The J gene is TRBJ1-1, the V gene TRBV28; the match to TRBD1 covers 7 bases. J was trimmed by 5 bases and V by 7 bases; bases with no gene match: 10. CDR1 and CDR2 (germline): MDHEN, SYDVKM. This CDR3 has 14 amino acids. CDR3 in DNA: TGTGCCAGCAAAGAGACAGGGACTTATACTGAAGCTTTCTTT. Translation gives CASKETGTYTEAFF.

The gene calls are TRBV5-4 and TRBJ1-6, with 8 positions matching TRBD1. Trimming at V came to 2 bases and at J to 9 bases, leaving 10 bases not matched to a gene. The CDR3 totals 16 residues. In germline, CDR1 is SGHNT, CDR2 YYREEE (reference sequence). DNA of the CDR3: TGTGCCAGCAGCTTCGGACAGGGATTGCAAGTTTCACCCCTCCACTTT. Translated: CASSFGQGLQVSPLHF.

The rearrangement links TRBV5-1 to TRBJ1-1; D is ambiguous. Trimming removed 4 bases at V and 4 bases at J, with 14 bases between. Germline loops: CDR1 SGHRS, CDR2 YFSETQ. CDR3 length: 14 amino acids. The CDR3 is CASSPEVMGTEAFF. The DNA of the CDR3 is TGCGCCAGCAGCCCCGAGGTAATGGGCACTGAAGCTTTCTTT.

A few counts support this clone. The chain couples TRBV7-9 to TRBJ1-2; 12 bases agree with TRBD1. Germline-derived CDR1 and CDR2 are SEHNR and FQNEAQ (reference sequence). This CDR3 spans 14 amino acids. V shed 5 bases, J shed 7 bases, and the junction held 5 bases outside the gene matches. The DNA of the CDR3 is TGTGCCAGCAGCCTGGGACAGGGGGCCTTTGGCTACACCTTC. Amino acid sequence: CASSLGQGAFGYTF.

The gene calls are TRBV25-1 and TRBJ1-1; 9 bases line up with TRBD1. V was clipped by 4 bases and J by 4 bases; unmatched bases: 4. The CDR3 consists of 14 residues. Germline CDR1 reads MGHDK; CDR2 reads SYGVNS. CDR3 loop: CASSGRTGVTEAFF. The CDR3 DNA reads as TGTGCCAGCAGTGGTCGGACAGGGGTCACTGAAGCTTTCTTT.

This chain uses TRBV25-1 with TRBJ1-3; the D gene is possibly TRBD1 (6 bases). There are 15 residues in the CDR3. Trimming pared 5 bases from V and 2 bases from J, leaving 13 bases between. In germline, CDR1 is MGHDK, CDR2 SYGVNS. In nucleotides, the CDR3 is TGTGCCAGCAGTTTTGACAGGCAGACTGGAAACACCATATATTTT. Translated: CASSFDRQTGNTIYF.

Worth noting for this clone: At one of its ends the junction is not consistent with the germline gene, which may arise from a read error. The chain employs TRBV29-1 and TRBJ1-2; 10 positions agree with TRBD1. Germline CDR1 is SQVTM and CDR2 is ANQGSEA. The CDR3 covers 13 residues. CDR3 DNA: TGCAGCGTTGACCCTGGGACGACAGGGACAGGGGCATTC. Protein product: CSVDPGTTGTGAF.

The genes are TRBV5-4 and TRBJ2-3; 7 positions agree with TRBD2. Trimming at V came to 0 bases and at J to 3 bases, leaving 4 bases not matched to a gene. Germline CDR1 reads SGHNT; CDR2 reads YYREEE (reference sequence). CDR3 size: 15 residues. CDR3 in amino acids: CASSLGGGTTDTQYF. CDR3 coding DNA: TGTGCCAGCAGCTTGGGCGGGGGTACTACAGATACGCAGTATTTT. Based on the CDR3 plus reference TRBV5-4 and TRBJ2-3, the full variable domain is ETGVTQSPTHLIKTRGQQVTLRCSSQSGHNTVSWYQQALGQGPQFIFQYYREEENGRGNFPPRFSGLQFPNYSSELNVNALELDDSALYLCASSLGGGTTDTQYFGPGTRLTVL.

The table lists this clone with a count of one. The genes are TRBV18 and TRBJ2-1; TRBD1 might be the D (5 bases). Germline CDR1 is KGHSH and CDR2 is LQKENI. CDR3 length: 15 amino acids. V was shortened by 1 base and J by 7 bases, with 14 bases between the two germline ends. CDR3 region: CASSPRQGGLNEQFF. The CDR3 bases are TGTGCCAGCTCACCACGCCAGGGCGGATTGAATGAGCAGTTCTTC.

The CDR3 region is CASSSRGSAPLGYTF. The CDR3 DNA follows: TGTGCCAGCAGTTCGCGTGGAAGCGCCCCCCTAGGCTACACCTTC. The V gene is TRBV6-5, the J gene TRBJ1-2; D not resolved. V was cut by 4 bases and J by 8 bases, with 20 bases left in between. Germline V lookup: CDR1 MNHEY, CDR2 SVGAGI. The CDR3 loop spans 15 amino acids.

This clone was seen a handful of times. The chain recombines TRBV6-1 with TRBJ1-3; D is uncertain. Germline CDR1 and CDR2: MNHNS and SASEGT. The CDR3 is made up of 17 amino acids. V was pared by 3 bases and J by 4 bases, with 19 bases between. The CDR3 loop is CASSEAGLGITGNTIYF. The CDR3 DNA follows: TGTGCCAGCAGTGAGGCGGGGTTGGGGATTACAGGAAACACCATATATTTT.

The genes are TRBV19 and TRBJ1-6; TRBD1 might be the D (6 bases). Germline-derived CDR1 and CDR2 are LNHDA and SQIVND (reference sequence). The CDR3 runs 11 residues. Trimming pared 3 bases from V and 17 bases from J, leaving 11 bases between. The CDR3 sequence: CASSMSGVVHF. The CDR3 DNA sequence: TGTGCCAGTAGTATGTCAGGGGTCGTCCACTTT.

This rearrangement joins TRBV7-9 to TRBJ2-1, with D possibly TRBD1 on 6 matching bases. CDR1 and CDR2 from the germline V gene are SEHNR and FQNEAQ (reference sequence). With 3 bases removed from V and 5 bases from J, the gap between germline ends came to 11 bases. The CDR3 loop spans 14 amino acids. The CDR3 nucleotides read TGTGCCAGCAGCTTTCGGACAGTGAACAATGAGCAGTTCTTC. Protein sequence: CASSFRTVNNEQFF.

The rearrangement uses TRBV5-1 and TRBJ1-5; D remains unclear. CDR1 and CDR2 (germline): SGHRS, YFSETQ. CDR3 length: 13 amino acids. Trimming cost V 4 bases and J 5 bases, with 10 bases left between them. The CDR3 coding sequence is TGCGCCAGCAGCCCGACCGGGGATCAGCCCCAGCATTTT. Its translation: CASSPTGDQPQHF.

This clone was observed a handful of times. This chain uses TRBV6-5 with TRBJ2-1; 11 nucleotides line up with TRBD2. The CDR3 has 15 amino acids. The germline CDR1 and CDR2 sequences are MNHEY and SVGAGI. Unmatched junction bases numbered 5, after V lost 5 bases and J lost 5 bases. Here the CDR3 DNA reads TGTGCCAGCAGTCGGACTAGCGGGCAAAACAATGAGCAGTTCTTC. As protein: CASSRTSGQNNEQFF.